The 25 T cell receptor beta chains reported below all come from one sample, sequenced in a study of blood T cells in healthy people across ages. Primed by a sample-barcoded 5' primer and a J-beta primer mix, a second PCR proceeded for about 7 to 12 cycles. MiXCR was run by TCRdb on the 5' RACE reads, yielding one entry per CDR3 protein. The sample holds 600,000 to 650,000 distinct CDR3 sequences, about 54% seen once. Specimen: blood. Receptors were obtained from a man between 60 and 70 years old in good health.

The J gene is TRBJ2-5, the V gene TRBV12-3 or TRBV12-4; D possibly corresponds to TRBD1 (5 bases). The germline V and J ends were trimmed by 6 bases and 1 base, with 9 bases remaining between them. The CDR3 is made up of 13 amino acids. In nucleotides, the CDR3 is TGTGCCAGCAGGAGAGACAGCCAAGAGACCCAGTACTTC. Residues: CASRRDSQETQYF.

The V and J genes are TRBV7-9 and TRBJ2-1; TRBD1 matches at 8 bases. The junction had 9 bases not matched to a gene; V was cut back by 2 bases and J by 6 bases. The CDR3 is 16 residues long. The germline CDR1 and CDR2 sequences are SEHNR and FQNEAQ (reference sequence). DNA for the CDR3: TGTGCCAGCAGCTTACGTCGGGACAGGAAAATCAATGAGCAGTTCTTC. It is translated as CASSLRRDRKINEQFF.

The rearrangement links TRBV2 to TRBJ2-1, with 10 bases that match TRBD2. The V gene's germline CDR1 is SNHLY and CDR2 FYNNEI. This CDR3 contains 15 residues. The junction had 10 bases not matched to a gene; V was cut back by 5 bases and J by 9 bases. CDR3 DNA sequence: TGTGCCAGCAGTTTAGCGGGGGGCCCCGGGGGTGAGCAGTTCTTC. It translates to CASSLAGGPGGEQFF.

The chain combines TRBV2 with TRBJ1-5; the D is unclear. Germline loops: CDR1 SNHLY, CDR2 FYNNEI. The CDR3 consists of 12 residues. The V end lost 8 bases, the J end lost 2 bases, and 7 bases lay between the germline ends. This CDR3 reads CASAQGNQPQHF. The CDR3 DNA follows: TGTGCCAGCGCCCAGGGCAATCAGCCCCAGCATTTT.

This clonotype was observed at least ten times. The gene calls are TRBV7-6 and TRBJ2-1; 14 bases fit TRBD2. J was trimmed by 3 bases and V by 10 bases; bases with no gene match: 17. Germline values: CDR1 SGHVS, CDR2 FNYEAQ. CDR3 length: 19 residues. The CDR3 DNA reads TGTGCCACCTCCGGGACGCCGAGACTAGCGGGGGGGCACTACAATGAGCAGTTCTTC. Amino acid sequence: CATSGTPRLAGGHYNEQFF.

V usage is TRBV6-5 and J usage is TRBJ2-5; no reliable D call. Germline V gives CDR1 MNHEY, CDR2 SVGAGI. The V end was cut by 6 bases, the J end by 5 bases, with 13 bases between. CDR3 length equals 13 residues. The CDR3, as DNA: TGTGCCAGCAGGGCAGCCGGGCGGGAGACCCAGTACTTC. It specifies CASRAAGRETQYF.

The V call is TRBV5-5, the J call TRBJ1-1; D unclear. CDR1 SGHKS and CDR2 YYEKEE come from the germline V gene (reference sequence). With 1 base removed from V and 0 bases from J, the gap between germline ends came to 13 bases. The CDR3 has 16 residues. CDR3 sequence reads: CASSLRRQDMNTEAFF. The CDR3 region has the DNA TGTGCCAGCAGCTTGAGGCGCCAGGATATGAACACTGAAGCTTTCTTT. Full variable domain (outside the CDR3, taken from reference TRBV5-5 and TRBJ1-1): DAGVTQSPTHLIKTRGQQVTLRCSPISGHKSVSWYQQVLGQGPQFIFQYYEKEERGRGNFPDRFSARQFPNYSSELNVNALLLGDSALYLCASSLRRQDMNTEAFFGQGTRLTVV.

This chain joins TRBV11-2 and TRBJ2-1; D tentatively reads TRBD1 or TRBD2 (5 bases each). Germline V gene data show CDR1 as SGHAT and CDR2 as FQNNGV. V lost 0 bases to trimming and J lost 9 bases, with 18 bases between them. This CDR3 spans 16 amino acids. CDR3 residues: CASSLDRRDGRVEQFF. The CDR3 DNA reads as TGTGCCAGCAGCTTAGATCGTCGGGACGGTCGAGTTGAGCAGTTCTTC.

A note on this clonotype: The junction departs from the called germline gene at one end, perhaps through a read error. This chain connects TRBV27 to TRBJ2-1; D is perhaps TRBD1 (6 bases). This CDR3 is built from 13 residues. The germline gives CDR1 MNHEY, CDR2 SMNVEV (reference sequence). This CDR3 is CASSVSARGQRFF. DNA for the CDR3: TGTGCCAGCAGTGTATCCGCCAGGGGCCAGCGGTTCTTC.

This chain uses TRBV6-2 or TRBV6-3 with TRBJ1-4; D ambiguous. The CDR3 is made up of 13 amino acids. Trimming removed 5 bases from V and 8 bases from J, with 12 bases in between. In germline, CDR1 is MNHEY, CDR2 SVGEGT. Written as DNA, the CDR3 is TGTGCCAGCAGTCCCGCCCCAAGGGAAAAACTGTTTTTT. Protein: CASSPAPREKLFF.

This clonotype was counted only a few times. The chain recombines TRBV7-9 with TRBJ2-7, with D uncertain. V lost 1 base and J 1 base, leaving 8 bases between the germline ends. The CDR3 contains 14 residues. Germline V gene lookup returns CDR1 SEHNR and CDR2 FQNEAQ (reference sequence). CDR3 DNA sequence: TGTGCCAGCAGCTTAGGCCCAAGGTCCTACGAGCAGTACTTC. Protein product: CASSLGPRSYEQYF.

V gene TRBV9 combines with J gene TRBJ2-3; 8 bases map to TRBD1. Germline CDR1 reads SGDLS; CDR2 reads YYNGEE. The V gene end was trimmed by 0 bases and the J gene end by 1 base; junction bases not matched to a gene: 1. The CDR3 extends over 15 amino acids. CDR3 protein: CASSVGTGRTDTQYF. For the CDR3, the DNA is TGTGCCAGCAGCGTAGGGACAGGGCGCACAGATACGCAGTATTTT. Based on the CDR3 plus reference TRBV9 and TRBJ2-3, the full variable domain is DSGVTQTPKHLITATGQRVTLRCSPRSGDLSVYWYQQSLDQGLQFLIQYYNGEERAKGNILERFSAQQFPDLHSELNLSSLELGDSALYFCASSVGTGRTDTQYFGPGTRLTVL.

The chain is built from TRBV4-2 and TRBJ1-2; D is perhaps TRBD1 (5 bases). The CDR3 totals 15 residues. The V and J ends lost 2 bases and 2 bases respectively, with 12 bases between them. Germline loops: CDR1 LGHNA, CDR2 YNFKEQ. CDR3 amino acids: CASSQLAGGNYGYTF. DNA of the CDR3: TGTGCCAGCAGCCAACTTGCGGGGGGGAACTATGGCTACACCTTC.

The rearrangement uses TRBV6-2 or TRBV6-3 and TRBJ2-5; D gene ambiguous. V was pared by 0 bases and J by 7 bases, with 12 bases between. CDR1 MNHEY and CDR2 SVGEGT come from the germline V gene. This CDR3 contains 14 residues. The CDR3 nucleotides are TGTGCCAGCAGTTACTCGAGTACATTTGGGACCCAGTACTTC. Protein sequence: CASSYSSTFGTQYF.

The chain is built from TRBV11-2 and TRBJ2-4; 8 bases are a match to TRBD1. Germline CDR1 is SGHAT and CDR2 is FQNNGV. V dropped 2 bases and J dropped 3; count of bases not matched to a gene: 3. The CDR3 covers 15 residues. CDR3 in amino acids: CASSLTGGYKNIQYF. The CDR3 DNA reads as TGTGCCAGCAGCTTAACAGGGGGATACAAAAACATTCAGTACTTC.

The rearrangement links TRBV4-1 to TRBJ1-5; D may be TRBD1 (5 bases). V dropped 0 bases and J dropped 2 bases, with 8 bases sitting between them. This CDR3 spans 15 amino acids. Germline V CDR1 and CDR2: MGHRA, YSYEKL. CDR3 coding DNA: TGCGCCAGCAGCCAAGATGGGGGTCGCAATCAGCCCCAGCATTTT. Translated, it gives CASSQDGGRNQPQHF.

The chain is built from TRBV20-1 and TRBJ1-2; tentatively, D is TRBD1 (5 bases). Trimming took off 5 bases at V and 2 bases at J, with 12 bases between the two ends. CDR3 length equals 13 residues. Germline V lookup: CDR1 DFQATT, CDR2 SNEGSKA (reference sequence). CDR3 residues: CSADQGGNYGYTF. CDR3 DNA: TGCAGTGCTGATCAGGGCGGGAACTATGGCTACACCTTC.

This rearrangement joins TRBV2 to TRBJ1-3; the D gene is possibly TRBD1 (6 bases). V was clipped by 6 bases and J by 2 bases, with 11 bases between them. The CDR3 is made up of 14 amino acids. Per the germline V gene, CDR1 is SNHLY and CDR2 is FYNNEI. CDR3 region: CASSTGLAGNTIYF. DNA of the CDR3: TGTGCCAGCAGCACAGGGTTAGCTGGAAACACCATATATTTT.

The chain is built from TRBV20-1 and TRBJ1-5; 9 nucleotides agree with TRBD1. The CDR3 runs to 14 residues. Germline trimming cut 6 bases from V and 2 bases from J; bases unmatched to any gene: 5. Germline V CDR1 and CDR2: DFQATT, SNEGSKA (reference sequence). The CDR3 reads CSATTGGGNQPQHF. CDR3 sequence (DNA): TGCAGTGCCACCACAGGGGGCGGCAATCAGCCCCAGCATTTT.

The chain combines TRBV20-1 with TRBJ1-5; 8 nucleotides agree with TRBD1. Trimming cost V 1 base and J 5 bases; bases outside gene matches: 4. This CDR3 has 14 residues. The germline gives CDR1 DFQATT, CDR2 SNEGSKA (reference sequence). This CDR3 reads CSARVTGGDQPQHF. CDR3 in DNA: TGCAGTGCTAGAGTAACAGGGGGGGATCAGCCCCAGCATTTT.

This chain links TRBV27 with TRBJ2-3; D remains ambiguous. The CDR3 consists of 15 residues. Between the trimmed V and J ends, which lost 0 bases and 6 bases, there was a span of 13 bases. Germline loops: CDR1 MNHEY, CDR2 SMNVEV (reference sequence). In DNA form, the CDR3 reads TGTGCCAGCAGTTTATCGGGCCGGACCCACGATACGCAGTATTTT. Translating gives CASSLSGRTHDTQYF.

J is TRBJ2-5 and V is TRBV7-2; a weak D match, TRBD2 (6 bases). Near its end, the DNA agrees better with TRBJ2-1, so the J call may be wrong. CDR1 and CDR2 (germline): SGHTA, FQGNSA. This CDR3 has 14 residues. The CDR3: CASSPQRVRETQFF. CDR3 DNA: TGTGCCAGCAGCCCCCAACGCGTCCGGGAGACCCAGTTCTTC.

In its sample, this clonotype was seen once. J is TRBJ2-1 and V is TRBV2, with TRBD1 identical over 9 bases. The V gene's germline CDR1 is SNHLY and CDR2 FYNNEI. V shed 6 bases and J 1 base; nucleotides not matched to a gene: 4. The CDR3 runs to 15 residues. CDR3 nucleotide sequence: TGTGCCAGCAGGGAGGGACAGGGATCCTACAATGAGCAGTTCTTC. As protein: CASREGQGSYNEQFF.

This rearrangement joins TRBV9 to TRBJ2-5, with 7 bases aligning to TRBD2. J gave up 2 bases and V 3 bases, and 4 bases lay outside the gene matches. Germline V gene lookup returns CDR1 SGDLS and CDR2 YYNGEE. The CDR3 spans 14 residues. CDR3 loop: CASSGGGFQETQYF. The CDR3 DNA follows: TGTGCCAGCAGCGGGGGGGGGTTTCAAGAGACCCAGTACTTC.

The chain is built from TRBV5-1 and TRBJ2-5, with D uncertain. Per germline, CDR1 SGHRS and CDR2 YFSETQ. This CDR3 region has 12 residues. The V end was cut by 0 bases, the J end by 7 bases, with 7 bases between. The CDR3 loop reads CASSLASGTQYF. CDR3 nucleotides: TGCGCCAGCAGCTTGGCCTCTGGGACCCAGTACTTC.